This TCR beta chain was sequenced during a study of blood T cell repertoires in COVID-19. In germline, CDR1 is SGDLS, CDR2 YYNGEE. The ends lost 2 bases at V and 9 bases at J; junction bases unmatched: 7. This CDR3 has 14 amino acids. Generated by immunoSEQ multiplex PCR, the TCRdb table keeps only in-frame clones and is missing some. The table lists 380,000 or so clones, around 92% of them singletons. The sequencing input was peripheral blood. V and J are TRBV9 and TRBJ1-5, with 8 bases that match TRBD1. The source of this sequence is a man aged 35-49 years with acute or convalescent COVID-19. CDR3 sequence (DNA): TGTGCCAGCAGCGTGGGACAGGCTAAAAGGCCCCAGCATTTT. It is translated as CASSVGQAKRPQHF.